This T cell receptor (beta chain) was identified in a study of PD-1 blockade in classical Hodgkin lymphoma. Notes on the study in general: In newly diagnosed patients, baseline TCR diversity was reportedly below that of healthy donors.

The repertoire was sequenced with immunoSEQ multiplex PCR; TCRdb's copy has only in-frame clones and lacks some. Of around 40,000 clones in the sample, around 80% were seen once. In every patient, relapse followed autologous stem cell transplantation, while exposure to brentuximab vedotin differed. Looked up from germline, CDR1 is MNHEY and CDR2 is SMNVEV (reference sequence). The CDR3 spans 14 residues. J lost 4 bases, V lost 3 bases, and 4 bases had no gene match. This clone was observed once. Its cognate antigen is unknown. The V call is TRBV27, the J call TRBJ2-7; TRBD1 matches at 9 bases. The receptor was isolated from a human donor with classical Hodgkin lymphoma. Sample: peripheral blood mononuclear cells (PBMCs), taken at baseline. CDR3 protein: CASSFGTGLYEQYF. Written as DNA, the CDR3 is TGTGCCAGCAGTTTCGGGACAGGGCTTTACGAGCAGTACTTC.